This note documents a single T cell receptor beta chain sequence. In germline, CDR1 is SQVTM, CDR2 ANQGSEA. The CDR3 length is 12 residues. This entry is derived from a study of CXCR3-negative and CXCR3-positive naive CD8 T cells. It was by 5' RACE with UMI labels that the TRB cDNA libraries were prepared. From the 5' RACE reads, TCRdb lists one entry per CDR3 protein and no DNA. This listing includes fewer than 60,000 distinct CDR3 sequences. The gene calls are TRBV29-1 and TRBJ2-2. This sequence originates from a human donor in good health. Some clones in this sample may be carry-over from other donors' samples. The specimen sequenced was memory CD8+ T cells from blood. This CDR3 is CSVVAVTGELFF.